The next 19 T cell receptor beta chains were all read from a single sample in a study of T-cell reconstitution after alpha-beta-depleted transplantation in children. Unique molecular identifiers were incorporated when the TCRbeta library was constructed. TCRdb recomputed calls from the PCR reads with MiXCR, one row per CDR3 protein. The data contain about 540,000 distinct CDR3 sequences, 15% to 20% of them seen just once; the ten biggest clones take up 3% to 3.5%. The material sequenced was PBMCs from the stem cell graft donor, taken from the stem cell graft. All receptors derive from a human donor who donated a stem cell graft to a child with acute lymphoblastic leukemia.

This clonotype was counted a few times. The V and J genes are TRBV3-1 and TRBJ2-5; 10 bases fit TRBD2. The CDR3 has 18 residues. Germline loops: CDR1 LGHDT, CDR2 YNNKEL (reference sequence). Losses at the gene ends were 0 bases for V and 0 bases for J; bases not matched to a gene: 7. The DNA of the CDR3 is TGTGCCAGCAGCCAAGATATCTTAGCGGGAGGATACCAAGAGACCCAGTACTTC. The encoded protein is CASSQDILAGGYQETQYF.

The chain links TRBV20-1 to TRBJ2-1; 7 bases line up with TRBD2. V shed 5 bases and J 6 bases; nucleotides not matched to a gene: 10. CDR1 and CDR2 from the germline V gene are DFQATT and SNEGSKA (reference sequence). CDR3 length: 14 amino acids. The CDR3 sequence is CSARTGTTFNEQFF. For the CDR3, the DNA is TGCAGTGCTCGCACCGGGACTACCTTCAATGAGCAGTTCTTC.

The rearrangement uses TRBV3-1 and TRBJ2-7; 8 bases are a match to TRBD2. The V gene end was trimmed by 6 bases and the J gene end by 3 bases; junction bases not matched to a gene: 7. The CDR3 loop spans 14 amino acids. From germline, CDR1 is LGHDT and CDR2 YNNKEL (reference sequence). CDR3 bases: TGTGCCAGCAGTAAAGCGGGAGCGAACTACGAGCAGTACTTC. Its protein is CASSKAGANYEQYF.

Only a few counts were recorded for this clonotype. V and J are TRBV5-6 and TRBJ1-1; D may be TRBD1 (5 bases). CDR3 length equals 16 residues. The V gene's germline CDR1 is SGHDT and CDR2 YYEEEE. V was shortened by 0 bases and J by 2 bases, with 14 bases between the two germline ends. CDR3 sequence: CASSLALGVTNTEAFF. CDR3 DNA sequence: TGTGCCAGCAGCTTGGCCCTAGGGGTTACCAACACTGAAGCTTTCTTT. The full variable domain, with the rest looked up from reference TRBV5-6 and TRBJ1-1, is DAGVTQSPTHLIKTRGQQVTLRCSPKSGHDTVSWYQQALGQGPQFIFQYYEEEERQRGNFPDRFSGHQFPNYSSELNVNALLLGDSALYLCASSLALGVTNTEAFFGQGTRLTVV.

This clonotype was recorded a few times. This sequence joins TRBV3-1 and TRBJ2-2; the match to TRBD2 covers 7 bases. The trim removed 4 bases at V and 1 base at J, leaving 3 bases unmatched. The CDR3 has 15 residues. Germline assignment: CDR1 LGHDT and CDR2 YNNKEL (reference sequence). CDR3 coding DNA: TGTGCCAGCAGCCTGTCGGGAGGGAACACCGGGGAGCTGTTTTTT. Protein: CASSLSGGNTGELFF. The entire variable domain, with the rest obtained from reference TRBV3-1 and TRBJ2-2, is as follows: DTAVSQTPKYLVTQMGNDKSIKCEQNLGHDTMYWYKQDSKKFLKIMFSYNNKELIINETVPNRFSPKSPDKAHLNLHINSLELGDSAVYFCASSLSGGNTGELFFGEGSRLTVL.

In its sample, this clonotype was seen a few times. This rearrangement joins TRBV6-1 to TRBJ2-1, with D perhaps matching TRBD2 (5 bases). CDR3 length: 18 residues. V was cut by 3 bases and J by 0 bases, with 18 bases left in between. Germline values: CDR1 MNHNS, CDR2 SASEGT. CDR3 protein: CASSDSAPGGFSYNEQFF. CDR3 in DNA: TGTGCCAGCAGTGATTCAGCGCCAGGCGGGTTCTCCTACAATGAGCAGTTCTTC.

The J gene is TRBJ1-5, the V gene TRBV12-3 or TRBV12-4; perhaps TRBD1 as D (6 bases). V was trimmed by 0 bases and J by 3 bases, leaving 9 bases between them. This CDR3 is built from 15 residues. The CDR3 nucleotides read TGTGCCAGCAGTTTAGCGGGGGGCCTCAATCAGCCCCAGCATTTT. This translates into CASSLAGGLNQPQHF.

This clonotype has a count of ten or more. The chain combines TRBV20-1 with TRBJ2-7; D remains unclear. The germline gives CDR1 DFQATT, CDR2 SNEGSKA (reference sequence). This CDR3 comprises 11 residues. Trimming removed 3 bases at V and 1 base at J, with 4 bases between. The CDR3: CSASGSYEQYF. For the CDR3, the DNA is TGCAGTGCTAGCGGATCCTACGAGCAGTACTTC.

This clonotype was seen a handful of times. The V call is TRBV7-9, the J call TRBJ2-1; D is possibly TRBD1 (7 bases). This CDR3 has 13 residues. Germline-derived CDR1 and CDR2 are SEHNR and FQNEAQ (reference sequence). Deletions cut 3 bases from V and 14 bases from J, with 17 bases between. In DNA form, the CDR3 reads TGTGCCAGCAGCTTTTACCCCAGGGGGGTAAAGTTCTTC. Translated: CASSFYPRGVKFF.

The chain carries TRBV7-3 and TRBJ1-5; D ambiguous. This CDR3 contains 13 residues. Germline V CDR1 and CDR2: SGHTA, FQGTGA. Trimming took off 5 bases at V and 11 bases at J, with 16 bases between the two ends. CDR3 in amino acids: CASSPTMGETQHF. The DNA for the CDR3 is TGTGCCAGCAGCCCCACTATGGGCGAGACCCAGCATTTT.

This chain links TRBV29-1 with TRBJ2-2; 11 bases are a match to TRBD1. V shed 6 bases and J 5 bases; nucleotides not matched to a gene: 8. Germline V lookup: CDR1 SQVTM, CDR2 ANQGSEA. CDR3 length: 15 residues. As DNA, the CDR3 is TGCAGCGTGACCGGACAGGGGGCGAGTACCGGGGAGCTGTTTTTT. This translates into CSVTGQGASTGELFF.

This clonotype turned up a few times. The chain employs TRBV6-4 and TRBJ2-1, with D perhaps matching TRBD2 (6 bases). The CDR3 extends over 15 amino acids. The germline gives CDR1 MRHNA, CDR2 SNTAGT. V lost 0 bases and J lost 6, with 12 bases in between. CDR3 loop: CASSDSMDSGNEQFF. As DNA, the CDR3 is TGTGCCAGCAGTGACTCGATGGATAGCGGCAATGAGCAGTTCTTC.

The chain employs TRBV4-1 and TRBJ2-5; possible D gene TRBD2, 6 bases. The CDR3 is 15 amino acids. V lost 0 bases, J lost 5 bases, and 13 bases lay in between. CDR1 MGHRA and CDR2 YSYEKL come from the germline V gene. The CDR3 nucleotides are TGCGCCAGCAGCCAAGATGGAGGGGCTAAGGAGACCCAGTACTTC. Protein sequence: CASSQDGGAKETQYF.

The chain carries TRBV4-2 and TRBJ1-2; unclear D gene. With 2 bases removed from V and 8 bases from J, the gap between germline ends came to 21 bases. Germline CDR1 LGHNA, CDR2 YNFKEQ. This CDR3 has 16 amino acids. CDR3: CASSQLGLAPTLGYTF. CDR3 nucleotide sequence: TGTGCCAGCAGCCAACTTGGGTTGGCACCCACCCTCGGCTACACCTTC.

The V call is TRBV10-3, the J call TRBJ2-7, with TRBD1 matching over 7 bases. This CDR3 is built from 12 residues. Germline V gives CDR1 ENHRY, CDR2 SYGVKD. The J segment lost 0 bases and the V segment lost 8 bases, leaving 1 base of the junction unmatched. The CDR3: CAIGTDSYEQYF. CDR3 coding DNA: TGTGCCATCGGGACAGACTCCTACGAGCAGTACTTC.

The V and J genes are TRBV14 and TRBJ1-2; 7 bases map to TRBD1. Trimming took 4 bases from V and 0 from J; bases not matched to a gene: 11. The CDR3 loop spans 17 amino acids. CDR1 is SGHDN and CDR2 is FVKESK in the germline V gene. CDR3 region: CASSLRRGTVANYGYTF. The CDR3 nucleotides read TGTGCCAGCAGCCTACGTCGGGGGACAGTCGCTAACTATGGCTACACCTTC. Based on the CDR3 plus reference TRBV14 and TRBJ1-2, the full variable domain is EAGVTQFPSHSVIEKGQTVTLRCDPISGHDNLYWYRRVMGKEIKFLLHFVKESKQDESGMPNNRFLAERTGGTYSTLKVQPAELEDSGVYFCASSLRRGTVANYGYTFGSGTRLTVV.

This clonotype was counted a few times. V and J are TRBV5-1 and TRBJ1-4; 10 positions match TRBD1. V lost 4 bases to trimming and J lost 4 bases; unmatched junction nucleotides: 10. The germline V gene has CDR1 SGHRS and CDR2 YFSETQ. This CDR3 is 17 amino acids long. This CDR3 reads CASSNPGQGPRNEKLFF. In nucleotides, the CDR3 is TGCGCCAGCAGCAACCCGGGACAGGGGCCTCGTAATGAAAAACTGTTTTTT.

This clonotype was detected a few times. The chain joins TRBV20-1 to TRBJ2-5; D is undetermined. The CDR3 has 14 amino acids. CDR1 and CDR2 from the germline V gene are DFQATT and SNEGSKA (reference sequence). V was pared by 1 base and J by 2 bases, with 11 bases between. In nucleotides, the CDR3 is TGCAGTGCTAGAGGGATGTCTGAGCAAGAGACCCAGTACTTC. Amino acid sequence: CSARGMSEQETQYF.

This clonotype was detected many times. The V call is TRBV19, the J call TRBJ1-4; D gene uncertain. Germline V gene lookup returns CDR1 LNHDA and CDR2 SQIVND (reference sequence). The V end lost 7 bases, the J end lost 0 bases, and 6 bases lay between the germline ends. CDR3 length equals 13 residues. The CDR3 spells CASTVTTNEKLFF. The CDR3, as DNA: TGTGCCAGTACCGTGACAACTAATGAAAAACTGTTTTTT.